The present T cell receptor (beta chain) was sequenced within a study of Ad26.COV2.S vaccination and SARS-CoV-2 variants. As for the study in general: Participant was drawn from the COV1001 Ad26.COV2.S trial arm. Ad26.COV2.S, an intramuscular injection, was given once or twice 56 days apart.

Germline V gene lookup returns CDR1 MNHEY and CDR2 SVGAGI. V lost 5 bases, J lost 4 bases, and 9 bases lay in between. The CDR3 extends over 13 amino acids. Findings of the study overall: The placebo group had lower spike-specific TCR breadth than the vaccine recipients did. Considerable breadth of spike-specific CD8+ and CD4+ T cell responses has reportedly been documented following vaccination.

To note about this clone: What it binds is not known.

Clones were read by immunoSEQ multiplex PCR, and TCRdb kept only the in-frame ones, dropping some. This table holds 350,000 to 450,000 clones, about 90% found once. Treatment defined: approximately 18 received Ad26.COV2.S at low or high dose, single or two shots; 5 received placebo; per-sample allocation not given. Sample collection was performed on day 63 after the first vaccine or placebo injection. The chain recombines TRBV6-5 with TRBJ1-5; D call uncertain. The receptor was isolated from a person aged 18-65 years who received the Ad26.COV2.S COVID-19 vaccine or a placebo. This material consisted of peripheral blood, taken in a trial of Ad26.COV2.S vaccine versus placebo. In DNA, the CDR3 is TGTGCCAGCAGTACCTTCCGGAATCAGCCCCAGCATTTT. This translates into CASSTFRNQPQHF.